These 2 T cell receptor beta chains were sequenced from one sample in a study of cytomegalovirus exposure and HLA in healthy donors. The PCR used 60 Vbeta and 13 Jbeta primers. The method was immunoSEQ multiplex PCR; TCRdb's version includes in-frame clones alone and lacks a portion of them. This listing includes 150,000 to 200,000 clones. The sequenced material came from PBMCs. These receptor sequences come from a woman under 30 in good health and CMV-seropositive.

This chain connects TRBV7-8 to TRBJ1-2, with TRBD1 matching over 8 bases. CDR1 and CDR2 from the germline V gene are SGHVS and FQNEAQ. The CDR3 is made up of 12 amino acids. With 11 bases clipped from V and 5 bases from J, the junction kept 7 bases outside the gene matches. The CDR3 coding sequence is TGTGCCGCGAGGCAGGGGGCTTATGGCTACACCTTC. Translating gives CAARQGAYGYTF.

DNA for the CDR3: TGCGCCAGCAGCAGGGTTCTAGCGGGGGGTGGTGCTGAGCAGTTCTTC. It translates to CASSRVLAGGGAEQFF. The chain recombines TRBV5-1 with TRBJ2-1; 11 positions agree with TRBD2. Trimming cost V 4 bases and J 9 bases; bases outside gene matches: 12. CDR1 is SGHRS and CDR2 is YFSETQ in the germline V gene. This CDR3 has 16 residues.